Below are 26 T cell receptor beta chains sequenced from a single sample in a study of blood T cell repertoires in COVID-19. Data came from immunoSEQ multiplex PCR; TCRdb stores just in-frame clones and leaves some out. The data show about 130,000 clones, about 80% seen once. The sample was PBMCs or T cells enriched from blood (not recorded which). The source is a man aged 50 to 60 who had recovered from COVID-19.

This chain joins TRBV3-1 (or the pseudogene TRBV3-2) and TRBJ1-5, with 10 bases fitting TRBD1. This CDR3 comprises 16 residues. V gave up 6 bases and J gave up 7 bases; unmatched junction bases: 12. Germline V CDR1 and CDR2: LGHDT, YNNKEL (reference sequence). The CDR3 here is CASRDGTGASTQPQHF. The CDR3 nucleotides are TGTGCCAGCAGGGACGGGACAGGGGCTTCGACACAGCCCCAGCATTTT.

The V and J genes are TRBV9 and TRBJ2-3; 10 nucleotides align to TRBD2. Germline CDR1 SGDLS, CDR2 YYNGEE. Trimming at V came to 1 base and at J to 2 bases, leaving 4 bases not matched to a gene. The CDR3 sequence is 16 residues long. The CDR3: CASSVMSGGATDTQYF. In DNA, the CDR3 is TGTGCCAGCAGCGTAATGAGCGGGGGGGCCACAGATACGCAGTATTTT.

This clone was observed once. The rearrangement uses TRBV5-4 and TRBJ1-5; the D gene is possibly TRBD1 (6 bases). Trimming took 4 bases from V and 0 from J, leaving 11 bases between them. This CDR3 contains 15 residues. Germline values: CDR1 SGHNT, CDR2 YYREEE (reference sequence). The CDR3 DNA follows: TGTGCCAGCAGCATCGGACAGCGTAGCAATCAGCCCCAGCATTTT. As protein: CASSIGQRSNQPQHF.

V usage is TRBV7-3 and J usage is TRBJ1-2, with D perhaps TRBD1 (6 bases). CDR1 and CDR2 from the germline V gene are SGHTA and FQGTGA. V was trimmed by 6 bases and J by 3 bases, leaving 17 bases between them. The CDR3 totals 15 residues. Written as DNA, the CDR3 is TGTGCCAGCAGATCATACAGGGAGAGGGACTATGGCTACACCTTC. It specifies CASRSYRERDYGYTF.

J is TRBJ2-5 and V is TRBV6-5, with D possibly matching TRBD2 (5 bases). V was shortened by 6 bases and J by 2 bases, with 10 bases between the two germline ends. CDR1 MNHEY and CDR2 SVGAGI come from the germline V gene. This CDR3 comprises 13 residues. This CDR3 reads CASRAGGQETQYF. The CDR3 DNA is TGTGCCAGCAGGGCAGGAGGTCAAGAGACCCAGTACTTC.

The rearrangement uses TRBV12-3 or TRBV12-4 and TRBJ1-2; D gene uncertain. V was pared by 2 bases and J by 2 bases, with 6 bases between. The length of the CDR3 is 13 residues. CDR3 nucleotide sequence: TGTGCCAGCAGTTTATCACAGAACTATGGCTACACCTTC. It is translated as CASSLSQNYGYTF.

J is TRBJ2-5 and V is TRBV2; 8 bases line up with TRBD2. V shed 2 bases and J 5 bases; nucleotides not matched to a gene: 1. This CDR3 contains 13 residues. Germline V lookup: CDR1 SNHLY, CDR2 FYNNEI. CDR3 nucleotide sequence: TGTGCCAGCAGTGAACGGGAGGGGGAGACCCAGTACTTC. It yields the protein CASSEREGETQYF.

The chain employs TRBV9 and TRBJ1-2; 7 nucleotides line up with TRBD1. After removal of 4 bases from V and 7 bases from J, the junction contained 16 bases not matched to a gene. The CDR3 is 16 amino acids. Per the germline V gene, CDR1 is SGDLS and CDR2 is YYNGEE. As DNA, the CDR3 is TGTGCCAGCAGCCCCCGGACAGGCGAGCCCAATCTTGGCTACACCTTC. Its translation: CASSPRTGEPNLGYTF.

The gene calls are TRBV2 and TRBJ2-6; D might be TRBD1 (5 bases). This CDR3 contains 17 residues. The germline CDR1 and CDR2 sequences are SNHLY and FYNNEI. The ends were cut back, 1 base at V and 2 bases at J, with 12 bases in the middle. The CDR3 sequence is CASSEEWGRAGANVLTF. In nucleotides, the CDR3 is TGTGCCAGCAGTGAAGAATGGGGCAGGGCTGGGGCCAACGTCCTGACTTTC.

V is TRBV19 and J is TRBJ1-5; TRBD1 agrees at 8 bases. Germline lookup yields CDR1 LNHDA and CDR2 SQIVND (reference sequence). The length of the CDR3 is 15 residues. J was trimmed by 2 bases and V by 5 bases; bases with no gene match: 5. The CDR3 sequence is CASSQPGQGNQPQHF. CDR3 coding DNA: TGTGCCAGTAGTCAACCGGGACAGGGCAATCAGCCCCAGCATTTT. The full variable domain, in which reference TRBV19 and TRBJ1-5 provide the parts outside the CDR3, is DGGITQSPKYLFRKEGQNVTLSCEQNLNHDAMYWYRQDPGQGLRLIYYSQIVNDFQKGDIAEGYSVSREKKESFPLTVTSAQKNPTAFYLCASSQPGQGNQPQHFGDGTRLSIL.

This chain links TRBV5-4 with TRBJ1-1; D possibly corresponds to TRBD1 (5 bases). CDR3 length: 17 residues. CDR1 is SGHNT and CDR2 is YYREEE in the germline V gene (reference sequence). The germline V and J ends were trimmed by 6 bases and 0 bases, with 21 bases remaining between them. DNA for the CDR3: TGTGCCAGCACCCTCTTCGGAGACAGAGCGTTGAACACTGAAGCTTTCTTT. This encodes CASTLFGDRALNTEAFF.

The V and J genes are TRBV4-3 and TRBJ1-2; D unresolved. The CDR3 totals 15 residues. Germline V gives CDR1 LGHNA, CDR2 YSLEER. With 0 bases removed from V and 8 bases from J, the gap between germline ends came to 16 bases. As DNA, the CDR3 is TGCGCCAGCAGCCAAGATGGGCGCACCCCCTCCGGCTACACCTTC. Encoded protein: CASSQDGRTPSGYTF.

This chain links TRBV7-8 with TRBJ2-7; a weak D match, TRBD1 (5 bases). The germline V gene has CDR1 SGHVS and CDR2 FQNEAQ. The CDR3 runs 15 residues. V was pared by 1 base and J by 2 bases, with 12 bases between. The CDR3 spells CASSLEGSGTYEQYF. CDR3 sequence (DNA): TGTGCCAGCAGCTTAGAGGGCTCAGGGACCTACGAGCAGTACTTC.

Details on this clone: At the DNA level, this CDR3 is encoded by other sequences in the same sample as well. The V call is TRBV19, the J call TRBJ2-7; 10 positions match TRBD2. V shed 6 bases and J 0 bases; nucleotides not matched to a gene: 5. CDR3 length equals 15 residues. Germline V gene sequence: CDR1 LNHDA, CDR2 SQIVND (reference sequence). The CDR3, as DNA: TGTGCCAGTAGGGACCCTAGCGGGGGCTCCTACGAGCAGTACTTC. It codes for CASRDPSGGSYEQYF.

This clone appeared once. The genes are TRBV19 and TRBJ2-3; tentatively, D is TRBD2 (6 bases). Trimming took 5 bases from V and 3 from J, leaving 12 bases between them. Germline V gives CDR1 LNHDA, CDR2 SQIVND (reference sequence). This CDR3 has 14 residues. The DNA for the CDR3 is TGTGCCAGTAGTGCTTCGGCGGGGACAGATACGCAGTATTTT. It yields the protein CASSASAGTDTQYF.

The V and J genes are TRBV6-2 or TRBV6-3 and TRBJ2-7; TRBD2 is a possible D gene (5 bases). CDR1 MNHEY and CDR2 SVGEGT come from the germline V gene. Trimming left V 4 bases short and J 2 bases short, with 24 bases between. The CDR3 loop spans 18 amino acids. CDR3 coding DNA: TGTGCCAGCAGTTCCCTTCTCTTTACGCGGACTGACCCCTACGAGCAGTACTTC. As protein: CASSSLLFTRTDPYEQYF.

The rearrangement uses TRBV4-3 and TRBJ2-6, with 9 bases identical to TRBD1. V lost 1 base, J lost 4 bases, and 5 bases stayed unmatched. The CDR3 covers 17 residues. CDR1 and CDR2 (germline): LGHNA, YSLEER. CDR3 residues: CASSQGDRGSGANVLTF. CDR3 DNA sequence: TGCGCCAGCAGCCAAGGAGACAGGGGGTCGGGGGCCAACGTCCTGACTTTC.

The CDR3 spells CASTSTSYQPQHF. CDR3 DNA: TGTGCCAGCACCTCGACAAGCTATCAGCCCCAGCATTTT. The V and J genes are TRBV6-5 and TRBJ1-5; D unclear. V lost 7 bases, J lost 5 bases, and 12 bases lay in between. Germline-derived CDR1 and CDR2 are MNHEY and SVGAGI. The CDR3 is 13 amino acids.

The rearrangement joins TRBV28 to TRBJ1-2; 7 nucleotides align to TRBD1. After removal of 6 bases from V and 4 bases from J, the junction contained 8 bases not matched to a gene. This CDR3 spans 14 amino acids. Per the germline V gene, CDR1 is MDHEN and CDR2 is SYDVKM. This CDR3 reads CASRLSGTVYGYTF. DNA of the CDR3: TGTGCCAGCAGGCTGTCCGGGACAGTCTATGGCTACACCTTC.

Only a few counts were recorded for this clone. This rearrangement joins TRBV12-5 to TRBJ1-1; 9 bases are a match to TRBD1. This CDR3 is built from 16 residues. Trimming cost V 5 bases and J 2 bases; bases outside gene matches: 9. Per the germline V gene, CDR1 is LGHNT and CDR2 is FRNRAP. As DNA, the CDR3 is TGTGCTAGTGGTACCGGGACAGGGATAGGCAACACTGAAGCTTTCTTT. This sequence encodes CASGTGTGIGNTEAFF.

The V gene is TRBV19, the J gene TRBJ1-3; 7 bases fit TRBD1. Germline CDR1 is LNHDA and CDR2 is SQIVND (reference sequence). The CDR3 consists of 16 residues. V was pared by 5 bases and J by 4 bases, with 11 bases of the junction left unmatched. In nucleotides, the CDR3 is TGTGCCAGTAGTCCAAAAGCCAGGGGGTCCGGAAACACCATATATTTT. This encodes CASSPKARGSGNTIYF.

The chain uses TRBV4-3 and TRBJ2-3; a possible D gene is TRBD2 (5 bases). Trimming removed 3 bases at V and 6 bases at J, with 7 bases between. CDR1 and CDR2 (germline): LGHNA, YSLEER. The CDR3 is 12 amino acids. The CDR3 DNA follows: TGCGCCAGCAGCCAGCGGAGGGATACGCAGTATTTT. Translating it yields CASSQRRDTQYF.

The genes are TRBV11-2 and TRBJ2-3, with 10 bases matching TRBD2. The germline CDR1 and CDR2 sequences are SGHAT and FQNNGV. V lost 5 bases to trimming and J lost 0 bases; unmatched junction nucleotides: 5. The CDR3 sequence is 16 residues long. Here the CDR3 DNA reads TGTGCCAGCAGCCGTGGACTAGCGGTAAGCACAGATACGCAGTATTTT. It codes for CASSRGLAVSTDTQYF. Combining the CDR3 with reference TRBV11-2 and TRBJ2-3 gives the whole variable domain EAGVAQSPRYKIIEKRQSVAFWCNPISGHATLYWYQQILGQGPKLLIQFQNNGVVDDSQLPKDRFSAERLKGVDSTLKIQPAKLEDSAVYLCASSRGLAVSTDTQYFGPGTRLTVL.

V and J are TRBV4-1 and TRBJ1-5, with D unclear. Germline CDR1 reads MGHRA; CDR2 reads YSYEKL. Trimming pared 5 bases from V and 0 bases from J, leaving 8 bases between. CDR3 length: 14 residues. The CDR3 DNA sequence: TGCGCCAGCAGCAGAGAAATTAGCAATCAGCCCCAGCATTTT. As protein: CASSREISNQPQHF.

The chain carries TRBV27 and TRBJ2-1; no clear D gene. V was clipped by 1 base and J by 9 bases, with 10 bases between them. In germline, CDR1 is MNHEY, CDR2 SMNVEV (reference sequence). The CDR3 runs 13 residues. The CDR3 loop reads CASSLLNEVEQFF. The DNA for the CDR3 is TGTGCCAGCAGTTTATTGAATGAGGTTGAGCAGTTCTTC.

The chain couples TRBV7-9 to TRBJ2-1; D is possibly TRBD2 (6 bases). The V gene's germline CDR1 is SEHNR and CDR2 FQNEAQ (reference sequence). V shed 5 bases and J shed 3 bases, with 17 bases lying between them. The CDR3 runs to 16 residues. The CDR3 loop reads CASSPMRRGGYNEQFF. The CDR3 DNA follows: TGTGCCAGCAGCCCGATGCGGCGGGGTGGCTACAATGAGCAGTTCTTC.